These 28 T cell receptor beta chains share one sample of origin, sequenced in a study of metastatic and nonmetastatic thyroid tumors. TCRdb re-clonotyped the PCR reads via MiXCR. The table lists 30,000 to 45,000 clones, roughly 25% of them singletons. The entire patient cohort was treatment-naive prior to thyroid surgery. Source material: blood. The receptors derive from a female donor with papillary thyroid cancer or a benign thyroid nodule (not recorded which). Some clones in this sample may be carry-over from other donors' samples.

This clone was found once. The rearrangement links TRBV20-1 to TRBJ1-2; D might be TRBD1 (6 bases). V lost 6 bases and J lost 2, with 19 bases in between. Looked up from germline, CDR1 is DFQATT and CDR2 is SNEGSKA (reference sequence). The CDR3 is 15 amino acids. CDR3 loop: CSAAKALTGNYGYTF. Here the CDR3 DNA reads TGCAGTGCAGCGAAGGCCCTAACAGGGAACTATGGCTACACCTTC.

This clone was picked up many times. The rearrangement links TRBV5-1 to TRBJ2-2; D remains ambiguous. This CDR3 contains 15 residues. V lost 4 bases and J lost 0, with 10 bases in between. The V gene's germline CDR1 is SGHRS and CDR2 YFSETQ. The CDR3 sequence: CASSPGLPNTGELFF. The CDR3 nucleotides read TGCGCCAGCAGCCCGGGCCTACCGAACACCGGGGAGCTGTTTTTT.

The chain has TRBV5-1 and TRBJ2-7; a possible D gene is TRBD2 (6 bases). The CDR3 sequence is 16 residues long. V was pared by 3 bases and J by 3 bases, with 19 bases between. Germline CDR1 and CDR2: SGHRS and YFSETQ. CDR3 region: CASSSGGVGAYYEQYF. The DNA of the CDR3 is TGCGCCAGCAGCTCGGGCGGGGTTGGGGCATACTACGAGCAGTACTTC.

The rearrangement links TRBV20-1 to TRBJ2-7; possible D gene TRBD1, 5 bases. CDR3 size: 16 residues. V was pared by 2 bases and J by 3 bases, with 20 bases between. Germline V gives CDR1 DFQATT, CDR2 SNEGSKA (reference sequence). Written as DNA, the CDR3 is TGCAGTGCTAGACCCCCCCGGGTGGTGGGGCGCTACGAGCAGTACTTC. This codes for CSARPPRVVGRYEQYF.

The chain couples TRBV30 to TRBJ1-3, with D unresolved. The CDR3 spans 12 residues. From germline, CDR1 is GTSNPN and CDR2 SVGIG (reference sequence). The V end lost 4 bases, the J end lost 4 bases, and 8 bases lay between the germline ends. The CDR3 protein is CAWKRAGNTIYF. The CDR3 nucleotides are TGTGCCTGGAAGCGGGCCGGAAACACCATATATTTT.

This clone showed up many times. The DNA of the CDR3 is TGTGCCAGCTTTGCCACTCGAGGACCCCTGGGGACCCAGTACTTC. It is translated as CASFATRGPLGTQYF. The chain joins TRBV28 to TRBJ2-5, with D uncertain. The CDR3 totals 15 residues. V was cut by 8 bases and J by 7 bases, with 23 bases left in between. In germline, CDR1 is MDHEN, CDR2 SYDVKM.

This clone has ten or more counts. This chain connects TRBV5-4 to TRBJ1-1, with a tentative D call TRBD1 (5 bases). The CDR3 is made up of 13 amino acids. Germline assignment: CDR1 SGHNT and CDR2 YYREEE (reference sequence). Trimming removed 3 bases from V and 2 bases from J, with 8 bases in between. CDR3 loop: CASSWDRNTEAFF. The DNA for the CDR3 is TGTGCCAGCAGCTGGGACCGCAACACTGAAGCTTTCTTT.

This clone was seen many times. CDR3 bases: TGTGCCAGCACCCCCGGGGGAAGGTCCTACACCTTC. Protein: CASTPGGRSYTF. The chain carries TRBV6-1 and TRBJ1-2; the D gene is possibly TRBD1 (5 bases). Germline-derived CDR1 and CDR2 are MNHNS and SASEGT. Deletions cut 7 bases from V and 10 bases from J, with 16 bases between. The CDR3 contains 12 residues.

The rearrangement joins TRBV6-2 or TRBV6-3 to TRBJ2-7, with D unclear. The CDR3 totals 13 residues. The V end was cut by 2 bases, the J end by 1 base, with 6 bases between. Germline CDR1 MNHEY, CDR2 SVGEGT. The CDR3 is CASSYGGSYEQYF. CDR3 bases: TGTGCCAGCAGTTACGGCGGTTCCTACGAGCAGTACTTC.

The chain couples TRBV6-1 to TRBJ2-7; a weak D match, TRBD1 (6 bases). The CDR3 is 14 residues long. Germline lookup yields CDR1 MNHNS and CDR2 SASEGT. V lost 6 bases to trimming and J lost 2 bases, with 14 bases between them. CDR3 nucleotide sequence: TGTGCCAGCAGCATCGGGACATATACCTACGAGCAGTACTTC. Translated: CASSIGTYTYEQYF.

This clone is medium-sized in the sample. The chain uses TRBV28 and TRBJ1-5; the match to TRBD1 covers 12 bases. This CDR3 contains 16 residues. V shed 4 bases, J shed 4 bases, and the junction held 5 bases outside the gene matches. The germline gives CDR1 MDHEN, CDR2 SYDVKM. The CDR3 DNA follows: TGTGCCAGCAGTTCGGGACAGGGGGCAAGGAATCAGCCCCAGCATTTT. It translates to CASSSGQGARNQPQHF.

Comments on this clone: A read error is likely, as this CDR3 ends without the conserved phenylalanine or tryptophan. Because the CDR3's place on the DNA is in doubt, the DNA is left out and the CDR3 is given as listed by TCRdb. This chain links TRBV30 with TRBJ1-2. Germline V lookup: CDR1 GTSNPN, CDR2 SVGIG (reference sequence). The CDR3 comprises 11 residues, both ends counted. The CDR3 spells CAWSVDRLPAL.

In this sample, this clone turned up many times. The chain links TRBV28 to TRBJ1-1, with D perhaps matching TRBD1 (5 bases). This CDR3 is built from 18 residues. V lost 3 bases and J 4 bases, leaving 24 bases between the germline ends. Germline V gene sequence: CDR1 MDHEN, CDR2 SYDVKM. The CDR3 bases are TGTGCCAGCAGTTTCCCCCGGAGCAGGGCCAGGCGGGGCACTGAAGCTTTCTTT. The encoded protein is CASSFPRSRARRGTEAFF.

This clone was seen more than once but under ten times. V and J are TRBV19 and TRBJ2-7; D possibly matches TRBD1 or TRBD2 (5 bases each). From germline, CDR1 is LNHDA and CDR2 SQIVND (reference sequence). The ends were cut back, 8 bases at V and 4 bases at J, with 15 bases in the middle. The CDR3 length is 13 residues. The CDR3 nucleotides are TGTGCCAGTGCCACCGGGACGGGATACGAGCAGTACTTC. Protein: CASATGTGYEQYF.

This clone turned up a few times. V and J are TRBV7-9 and TRBJ2-7; tentative D call: TRBD2 (7 bases). The V end lost 5 bases, the J end lost 5 bases, and 19 bases lay between the germline ends. The length of the CDR3 is 15 residues. CDR1 is SEHNR and CDR2 is FQNEAQ in the germline V gene (reference sequence). CDR3 sequence reads: CASSAFRGAGDEQYF. DNA for the CDR3: TGTGCCAGCAGCGCCTTCCGGGGGGCGGGGGACGAGCAGTACTTC.

The rearrangement joins TRBV20-1 to TRBJ2-1, with D possibly TRBD2 on 5 matching bases. This CDR3 is built from 11 residues. The V and J ends lost 5 bases and 8 bases respectively, with 10 bases between them. The germline gives CDR1 DFQATT, CDR2 SNEGSKA (reference sequence). The CDR3 protein is CSAPTSYEQFF. Written as DNA, the CDR3 is TGCAGTGCTCCAACTAGTTATGAGCAGTTCTTC.

This clone was seen ten or more times. The CDR3 bases are TGTGCCAGCTCATGGACAGGGAGACAAGAGACCCAGTACTTC. Its protein product is CASSWTGRQETQYF. The chain is built from TRBV18 and TRBJ2-5, with 8 bases that match TRBD1. The CDR3 is made up of 14 amino acids. Looked up from germline, CDR1 is KGHSH and CDR2 is LQKENI. V dropped 5 bases and J dropped 2; count of bases not matched to a gene: 4.

As to this clone: This may be a read error, as it is one base from a much larger clone. The gene calls are TRBV2 and TRBJ2-2; D unresolved. This CDR3 comprises 14 residues. The germline V gene encodes CDR1 SNHLY and CDR2 FYNNEI. CDR3 DNA: TGTGCCAGCAGTGAGTCCTCGAACACCCGGGAGCTGTTTTTT. Translation gives CASSESSNTRELFF. The full variable domain, with the rest looked up from reference TRBV2 and TRBJ2-2, is EPEVTQTPSHQVTQMGQEVILRCVPISNHLYFYWYRQILGQKVEFLVSFYNNEISEKSEIFDDQFSVERPDGSNFTLKIRSTKLEDSAMYFCASSESSNTRELFFGEGSRLTVL.

In this sample, this clone turned up many times. The rearrangement links TRBV18 to TRBJ2-5; 8 bases are a match to TRBD2. V shed 0 bases and J 0 bases; nucleotides not matched to a gene: 0. Germline V CDR1 and CDR2: KGHSH, LQKENI. This CDR3 has 15 amino acids. This chain's CDR3 is CASSPPSGDQETQYF. The CDR3 coding sequence is TGTGCCAGCTCACCACCTAGCGGGGACCAAGAGACCCAGTACTTC. The full variable domain, its missing parts supplied by reference TRBV18 and TRBJ2-5, is NAGVMQNPRHLVRRRGQEARLRCSPMKGHSHVYWYRQLPEEGLKFMVYLQKENIIDESGMPKERFSAEFPKEGPSILRIQQVVRGDSAAYFCASSPPSGDQETQYFGPGTRLLVL.

This clone has just a few counts. This chain joins TRBV15 and TRBJ2-7, with no clear D. V was cut by 0 bases and J by 0 bases, with 9 bases left in between. There are 15 residues in the CDR3. Germline CDR1 LNHNV, CDR2 YYDKDF (reference sequence). This CDR3 is CATSRDRAPSYEQYF. CDR3 DNA: TGTGCCACCAGCAGAGATCGCGCCCCCTCCTACGAGCAGTACTTC.

This clone appeared many times. The chain recombines TRBV7-9 with TRBJ2-7; 10 bases match TRBD1. Germline loops: CDR1 SEHNR, CDR2 FQNEAQ (reference sequence). The V gene end was trimmed by 5 bases and the J gene end by 5 bases; junction bases not matched to a gene: 6. The CDR3 contains 14 residues. CDR3 region: CASSRGTGDNEQYF. The CDR3 nucleotides are TGTGCCAGCAGCCGAGGGACAGGGGACAACGAGCAGTACTTC.

As to this clone: A clone one base away is much larger, so this may be a read error. The chain combines TRBV28 with TRBJ2-7; no clear D gene. This CDR3 is 13 amino acids long. Germline loops: CDR1 MDHEN, CDR2 SYDVKM. V was trimmed by 2 bases and J by 4 bases, leaving 9 bases between them. The CDR3 here is CASSLRGGYEQYF. The CDR3 bases are TGTGCCAGCAGTTTACGAGGTGGGTACGAGCAGTACTTC.

This clone has a count of ten or more. As DNA, the CDR3 is TGTGCCTGGAGATCTAAGGGACCCCACTATGGCTACACCTTC. Protein sequence: CAWRSKGPHYGYTF. The chain employs TRBV30 and TRBJ1-2; a weak D match, TRBD1 (5 bases). The CDR3 is made up of 14 amino acids. CDR1 and CDR2 (germline): GTSNPN, SVGIG (reference sequence). V was trimmed by 3 bases and J by 3 bases, leaving 14 bases between them. The variable domain in full, completed from reference TRBV30 and TRBJ1-2, reads SQTIHQWPATLVQPVGSPLSLECTVEGTSNPNLYWYRQAAGRGLQLLFYSVGIGQISSEVPQNLSASRPQDRQFILSSKKLLLSDSGFYLCAWRSKGPHYGYTFGSGTRLTVV.

This chain uses TRBV12-3 or TRBV12-4 with TRBJ1-2; no clear D. Trimming took 1 base from V and 6 from J, leaving 9 bases between them. The CDR3 consists of 13 residues. The CDR3 coding sequence is TGTGCCAGCAGTTTAGAACCGAGGAATGGCTACACCTTC. Amino acid sequence: CASSLEPRNGYTF.

This clone has at least ten counts. A clone one base away is much larger, so this may be a read error. Other DNA sequences in this sample translate to the same CDR3. The chain couples TRBV7-7 to TRBJ1-2; TRBD1 aligns across 8 bases. Germline V gene sequence: CDR1 SSHAT, CDR2 FNYEAQ (reference sequence). This CDR3 has 15 residues. The CDR3 spells CASSLSPGGDYGYTF. CDR3 sequence (DNA): TGTGCTAGCAGCTTATCCCCAGGGGGCGACTATGGCTACACCTTC.

The CDR3 sequence is CAIAPGGLLNQPQHF. DNA for the CDR3: TGTGCCATCGCCCCGGGGGGTCTGCTAAATCAGCCCCAGCATTTT. This rearrangement joins TRBV10-3 to TRBJ1-5; tentative D call: TRBD1 (5 bases). V lost 8 bases, J lost 4 bases, and 18 bases lay in between. CDR1 is ENHRY, CDR2 SYGVKD, per germline. This CDR3 is built from 15 residues.

This clone was recorded at least ten times. This chain's CDR3 is CASIQGGYGYTF. The CDR3 DNA reads TGTGCCAGCATACAGGGTGGCTATGGCTACACCTTC. V usage is TRBV6-1 and J usage is TRBJ1-2, with D tentatively TRBD1 (6 bases). This CDR3 has 12 amino acids. CDR1 MNHNS and CDR2 SASEGT come from the germline V gene. V shed 7 bases and J shed 4 bases, with 10 bases lying between them.

The chain joins TRBV11-2 to TRBJ2-7, with no clear D. There are 14 residues in the CDR3. Germline assignment: CDR1 SGHAT and CDR2 FQNNGV. The V end was cut by 2 bases, the J end by 4 bases, with 12 bases between. CDR3 loop: CASSLYIVGYEQYF. As DNA, the CDR3 is TGTGCCAGCAGCTTATACATAGTTGGGTACGAGCAGTACTTC.